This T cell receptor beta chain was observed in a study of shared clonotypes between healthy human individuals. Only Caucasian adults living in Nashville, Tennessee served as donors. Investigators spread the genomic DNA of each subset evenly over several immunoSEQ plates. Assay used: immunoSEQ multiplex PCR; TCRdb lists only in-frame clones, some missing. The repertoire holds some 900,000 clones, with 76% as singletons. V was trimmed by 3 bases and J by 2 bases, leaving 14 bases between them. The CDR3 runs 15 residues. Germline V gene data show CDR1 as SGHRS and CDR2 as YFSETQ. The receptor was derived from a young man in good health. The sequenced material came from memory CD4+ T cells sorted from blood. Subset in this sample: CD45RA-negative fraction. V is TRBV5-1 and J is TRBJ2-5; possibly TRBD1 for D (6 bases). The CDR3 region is CASSSGATGQETQYF. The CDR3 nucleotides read TGCGCCAGCAGCTCCGGGGCGACAGGTCAAGAGACCCAGTACTTC.